Listed below are T cell receptor beta chains from one sample, sequenced in a study of blood T cell repertoires in COVID-19. Some clones are missing from TCRdb's copy, which holds only in-frame ones; the method was immunoSEQ multiplex PCR. Of approximately 250,000 clones in the sample, around 84% are singletons; the top ten hold 1.5%. The sample consisted of peripheral blood. All receptors come from a woman in her forties who had recovered from COVID-19. Each CDR3 is given with its conserved first and last residue. Fields, in order: CDR3 DNA, CDR3 protein, J gene, V gene, D gene, clone size. The D gene is left open where the match is weak. Only some rows state a clone size, as once, few, many or a class for expanded clones.

CDR3nt: TGTGCCAGCTCACGGGGACAGGGGGCGCGTGATTCACCCCTCCACTTT; CDR3aa: CASSRGQGARDSPLHF; j_gene: TRBJ1-6; v_gene: TRBV18; d_gene: TRBD1; abundance: .
CDR3nt: TGTGCCAGCAGAAACCCTACCGGGACAAGGTACAATGAGCAGTTCTTC; CDR3aa: CASRNPTGTRYNEQFF; j_gene: TRBJ2-1; v_gene: TRBV6-6; d_gene: .; abundance: .
CDR3nt: TGTGCCAGCAGCGTAGATTGGCGGGGGAGGACCGGGGAGCTGTTTTTT; CDR3aa: CASSVDWRGRTGELFF; j_gene: TRBJ2-2; v_gene: TRBV9; d_gene: TRBD2; abundance: .
CDR3nt: TGTGCCAGCAGTTTATCGATAACAGGGGACGACCCTCTAGCCAAAAACATTCAGTACTTC; CDR3aa: CASSLSITGDDPLAKNIQYF; j_gene: TRBJ2-4; v_gene: TRBV27; d_gene: TRBD1; abundance: .
CDR3nt: TGTGCCAGCAGTGAAGTGGTTGGGCTGCATGGGGAGACCCAGTACTTC; CDR3aa: CASSEVVGLHGETQYF; j_gene: TRBJ2-5; v_gene: TRBV6-1; d_gene: .; abundance: .
CDR3nt: TGTGCCAGCAGTTTCCAGGGGCCCTATAGCAATCAGCCCCAGCATTTT; CDR3aa: CASSFQGPYSNQPQHF; j_gene: TRBJ1-5; v_gene: TRBV27; d_gene: .; abundance: .
CDR3nt: TGTGCCTGGGACAGGGCTAGCAATCAGCCCCAGCATTTT; CDR3aa: CAWDRASNQPQHF; j_gene: TRBJ1-5; v_gene: TRBV30; d_gene: TRBD1; abundance: .
CDR3nt: TGTGCCAGCAGCCGCGACGGACAGGGTCCCTACAATGAGCAGTTCTTC; CDR3aa: CASSRDGQGPYNEQFF; j_gene: TRBJ2-1; v_gene: TRBV5-4; d_gene: TRBD1; abundance: .
CDR3nt: TGTGCCAGCAGGAAACAGGGCACTAACTATGGCTACACCTTC; CDR3aa: CASRKQGTNYGYTF; j_gene: TRBJ1-2; v_gene: TRBV2; d_gene: .; abundance: .
CDR3nt: TGTGCCAGCAGTTACTCGTATGTAGGGGAGGGTGGCTACACCTTC; CDR3aa: CASSYSYVGEGGYTF; j_gene: TRBJ1-2; v_gene: TRBV6-5; d_gene: .; abundance: .
CDR3nt: TGTGCCAGCAGTTTTGGGCAGAACACTGAAGCTTTCTTT; CDR3aa: CASSFGQNTEAFF; j_gene: TRBJ1-1; v_gene: TRBV12-3/TRBV12-4; d_gene: .; abundance: once
CDR3nt: TGTGCCAGCCCCCCTTTAGGGGCAAGTTACAATGAGCAGTTCTTC; CDR3aa: CASPPLGASYNEQFF; j_gene: TRBJ2-1; v_gene: TRBV6-5; d_gene: .; abundance: few
CDR3nt: TGTGCCATCAGTGAGTCGACTTCAACTAATGAAAAACTGTTTTTT; CDR3aa: CAISESTSTNEKLFF; j_gene: TRBJ1-4; v_gene: TRBV10-3; d_gene: .; abundance: .
CDR3nt: TGTGCCAGCAGCCCCATTGGGAGAACCCACTATGGCTACACCTTC; CDR3aa: CASSPIGRTHYGYTF; j_gene: TRBJ1-2; v_gene: TRBV5-5; d_gene: .; abundance: .
CDR3nt: TGTGCCACCAGTGACCCGGAGGGCTATAATACGCAGTATTTT; CDR3aa: CATSDPEGYNTQYF; j_gene: TRBJ2-3; v_gene: TRBV24-1; d_gene: .; abundance: .
CDR3nt: TGTGCCAGCAGCGTGGGCCTCGGGGGTCAGTACCAAGAGACCCAGTACTTC; CDR3aa: CASSVGLGGQYQETQYF; j_gene: TRBJ2-5; v_gene: TRBV9; d_gene: .; abundance: .
CDR3nt: TGTGCCAGCAGTGTAGCGGCAGACAATGAGCAGTTCTTC; CDR3aa: CASSVAADNEQFF; j_gene: TRBJ2-1; v_gene: TRBV2; d_gene: .; abundance: .
CDR3nt: TGTGCCAGCAGCTTAGGAGCGGGGGCGGCCAACACTGAAGCTTTCTTT; CDR3aa: CASSLGAGAANTEAFF; j_gene: TRBJ1-1; v_gene: TRBV11-2; d_gene: .; abundance: .
CDR3nt: TGTGCCAGCAGCCTGACAGGGGCTTCAATTGAGACCCAGTACTTC; CDR3aa: CASSLTGASIETQYF; j_gene: TRBJ2-5; v_gene: TRBV3-1/TRBV3-2; d_gene: TRBD1; abundance: .
CDR3nt: TGCGCCAGCAGCCAAGAGGCGGACAGGGCTCCCTACGAGCAGTACTTC; CDR3aa: CASSQEADRAPYEQYF; j_gene: TRBJ2-7; v_gene: TRBV4-1; d_gene: TRBD1; abundance: .
CDR3nt: TGTGCCAGCAGCTTAGTGTATTGGCTAGTGCCCCAGTACTTC; CDR3aa: CASSLVYWLVPQYF; j_gene: TRBJ2-5; v_gene: TRBV11-2; d_gene: .; abundance: .
CDR3nt: TGTGCCAGCAGCCAACTAGCGGGGGGGGCAGATACGCAGTATTTT; CDR3aa: CASSQLAGGADTQYF; j_gene: TRBJ2-3; v_gene: TRBV4-2; d_gene: TRBD2; abundance: .
CDR3nt: TGTGCCATCAAGGGGGTTCCTAGGACTGAAGCTTTCTTT; CDR3aa: CAIKGVPRTEAFF; j_gene: TRBJ1-1; v_gene: TRBV28; d_gene: .; abundance: .
CDR3nt: TGTGCCAGCAGGACTGCAGGCCTCGGGAGTTCACCCCTCCACTTT; CDR3aa: CASRTAGLGSSPLHF; j_gene: TRBJ1-6; v_gene: TRBV11-2; d_gene: .; abundance: few
CDR3nt: TGCGCCAGCAGCCTGTCCGGGACTTCCTTTGCAACTAATGAAAAACTGTTTTTT; CDR3aa: CASSLSGTSFATNEKLFF; j_gene: TRBJ1-4; v_gene: TRBV5-1; d_gene: .; abundance: .
CDR3nt: TGTGCCAGCGGTCTCAGGTCATTTTCTAACTATGGCTACACCTTC; CDR3aa: CASGLRSFSNYGYTF; j_gene: TRBJ1-2; v_gene: TRBV6-5; d_gene: .; abundance: few
CDR3nt: TGCGCCAGCAGCTTGGGGGGCCCCTATGGCTACACCTTC; CDR3aa: CASSLGGPYGYTF; j_gene: TRBJ1-2; v_gene: TRBV5-1; d_gene: .; abundance: .
CDR3nt: TGCGCCAGCAGCCAAGGACACCCCTCCTACGAGCAGTACTTC; CDR3aa: CASSQGHPSYEQYF; j_gene: TRBJ2-7; v_gene: TRBV5-1; d_gene: .; abundance: .
CDR3nt: TGTGCCAGCAGAAGGACTAGCGGGGCCTACAATGAGCAGTTCTTC; CDR3aa: CASRRTSGAYNEQFF; j_gene: TRBJ2-1; v_gene: TRBV2; d_gene: TRBD2; abundance: .
CDR3nt: TGCGCCAGCAGCTATCAGGGGGACGAGACCCAGTACTTC; CDR3aa: CASSYQGDETQYF; j_gene: TRBJ2-5; v_gene: TRBV5-1; d_gene: TRBD1; abundance: .
CDR3nt: TGTGCCAGCAGTGGAGGCAGGGGAAATGAAAAACTGTTTTTT; CDR3aa: CASSGGRGNEKLFF; j_gene: TRBJ1-4; v_gene: TRBV2; d_gene: .; abundance: .
CDR3nt: TGTGCCAGCAGTGACCGGGACAGGGGGCCGAACACTGAAGCTTTCTTT; CDR3aa: CASSDRDRGPNTEAFF; j_gene: TRBJ1-1; v_gene: TRBV25-1; d_gene: TRBD1; abundance: .
CDR3nt: TGCGCCAGCAGCCAGAGTCCCGCCACCGGGGAGCTGTTTTTT; CDR3aa: CASSQSPATGELFF; j_gene: TRBJ2-2; v_gene: TRBV4-1; d_gene: .; abundance: .
CDR3nt: TGTGCCAGCAGCCACGACAGGCGGGCTGAAGCTTTCTTT; CDR3aa: CASSHDRRAEAFF; j_gene: TRBJ1-1; v_gene: TRBV7-2; d_gene: .; abundance: .
CDR3nt: TGTGCCAGCAGCTTATTAGGGGGTATTGGCTACACCTTC; CDR3aa: CASSLLGGIGYTF; j_gene: TRBJ1-2; v_gene: TRBV7-9; d_gene: .; abundance: .
CDR3nt: TGTGCCACACAGGGGATTTCCGATACGCAGTATTTT; CDR3aa: CATQGISDTQYF; j_gene: TRBJ2-3; v_gene: TRBV27; d_gene: TRBD1; abundance: .
CDR3nt: TGTGCCAGCAGAACCACAGCGAACACTGAAGCTTTCTTT; CDR3aa: CASRTTANTEAFF; j_gene: TRBJ1-1; v_gene: TRBV7-9; d_gene: .; abundance: .
CDR3nt: TGTGCCAGCAGTTTAGTCTACCAAGAGACCCAGTACTTC; CDR3aa: CASSLVYQETQYF; j_gene: TRBJ2-5; v_gene: TRBV12-3/TRBV12-4; d_gene: .; abundance: once
CDR3nt: TGTGCCAGCAGACCCACCTTAGGGGGCACAGATACGCAGTATTTT; CDR3aa: CASRPTLGGTDTQYF; j_gene: TRBJ2-3; v_gene: TRBV6-5; d_gene: .; abundance: .
CDR3nt: TGTGCCACCAGCAGAGATCGGGGCTATAATTCACCCCTCCACTTT; CDR3aa: CATSRDRGYNSPLHF; j_gene: TRBJ1-6; v_gene: TRBV15; d_gene: .; abundance: .
CDR3nt: TGTGCCACCAGCAGAGTAGGGGCGCGAGGAGCTTTCTTT; CDR3aa: CATSRVGARGAFF; j_gene: TRBJ1-1; v_gene: TRBV15; d_gene: .; abundance: .
CDR3nt: TGTGCCAGTAGTATAACAGGGGTATCAACGGAAAAACTGTTTTTT; CDR3aa: CASSITGVSTEKLFF; j_gene: TRBJ1-4; v_gene: TRBV19; d_gene: TRBD1; abundance: .
CDR3nt: TGTGCCAGCACCCCCCATGGGGGCGTCGAGCAGTACTTC; CDR3aa: CASTPHGGVEQYF; j_gene: TRBJ2-7; v_gene: TRBV7-9; d_gene: .; abundance: .
CDR3nt: TGCAGCGTTCTAACAGGGGAAGAGACCCAGTACTTC; CDR3aa: CSVLTGEETQYF; j_gene: TRBJ2-5; v_gene: TRBV29-1; d_gene: TRBD1; abundance: once
CDR3nt: TGTGCCAGCAGCTTAACCAGACAAGAGACCCAGTACTTC; CDR3aa: CASSLTRQETQYF; j_gene: TRBJ2-5; v_gene: TRBV7-3; d_gene: .; abundance: .
CDR3nt: TGTGCCAGCAGCGGCTCGACTTTCTATGGCTACACCTTC; CDR3aa: CASSGSTFYGYTF; j_gene: TRBJ1-2; v_gene: TRBV4-2; d_gene: .; abundance: once
CDR3nt: TGTGCCAGCAGCTTGGAGGGGGGCAATCAGCCCCAGCATTTT; CDR3aa: CASSLEGGNQPQHF; j_gene: TRBJ1-5; v_gene: TRBV5-6; d_gene: .; abundance: .
CDR3nt: TGTGCCAGCAGCCAAGATAGATCTTCCACTGAAGCTTTCTTT; CDR3aa: CASSQDRSSTEAFF; j_gene: TRBJ1-1; v_gene: TRBV3-1/TRBV3-2; d_gene: .; abundance: .
CDR3nt: TGCGCCAGCAGAGCGACCCGTGATGAAAAACTGTTTTTT; CDR3aa: CASRATRDEKLFF; j_gene: TRBJ1-4; v_gene: TRBV5-1; d_gene: .; abundance: once
CDR3nt: TGTGCCAGCGCCCCGGGACAGGGGCGTCAGGGTAATGAAAAACTGTTTTTT; CDR3aa: CASAPGQGRQGNEKLFF; j_gene: TRBJ1-4; v_gene: TRBV10-3; d_gene: TRBD1; abundance: .
CDR3nt: TGTGCCAGCAGTGGGTCGGAGCTAAACACCGGGGAGCTGTTTTTT; CDR3aa: CASSGSELNTGELFF; j_gene: TRBJ2-2; v_gene: TRBV28; d_gene: .; abundance: .
CDR3nt: TGTGCCAGCAGCTTCGATACTATACGTAACGGGGAGCTGTTTTTT; CDR3aa: CASSFDTIRNGELFF; j_gene: TRBJ2-2; v_gene: TRBV5-6; d_gene: .; abundance: .
CDR3nt: TGTGCCAGCAGCTTGTTTCGGGAGACCCAGTACTTC; CDR3aa: CASSLFRETQYF; j_gene: TRBJ2-5; v_gene: TRBV5-4; d_gene: .; abundance: .
CDR3nt: TGCGCCAGCAGCGGCCGGGACAGGGCCCAGACGAGCTATGGCTACACCTTC; CDR3aa: CASSGRDRAQTSYGYTF; j_gene: TRBJ1-2; v_gene: TRBV4-1; d_gene: TRBD1; abundance: .
CDR3nt: TGTGCCATCAGCCCCCGGGACAGCCCGAATTCACCCCTCCACTTT; CDR3aa: CAISPRDSPNSPLHF; j_gene: TRBJ1-6; v_gene: TRBV10-3; d_gene: TRBD1; abundance: .